This T cell receptor beta chain came from a study of CD8 T cells in ankylosing spondylitis. Findings and limits, study-wide: A TCR beta motif made of about 8 highly homologous variants seemed typical of ankylosing spondylitis blood.

Notes on this clonotype: Its target is unknown.

Germline V gene data show CDR1 as SGHVS and CDR2 as FQNEAQ. CDR3 length: 15 amino acids. With 1 base removed from V and 5 bases from J, the gap between germline ends came to 14 bases. MiXCR was run by TCRdb on the 5' RACE reads, yielding one entry per CDR3 protein. The sample contains around 440,000 distinct CDR3 sequences, more than 15% of which appear only once. This sequence originates from a male donor with ankylosing spondylitis. The chain links TRBV7-8 to TRBJ1-1; D is undetermined. Input material: blood, either unsorted or a sorted T cell fraction (not recorded which). The CDR3 sequence is CASSLGAGMRTEAFF. The DNA of the CDR3 is TGTGCCAGCAGCTTAGGGGCGGGGATGAGAACTGAAGCTTTCTTT. Looking up the rest from reference TRBV7-8 and TRBJ1-1 gives the full variable domain: GAGVSQSPRYKVAKRGQDVALRCDPISGHVSLFWYQQALGQGPEFLTYFQNEAQLDKSGLPSDRFFAERPEGSVSTLKIQRTQQEDSAVYLCASSLGAGMRTEAFFGQGTRLTVV.